These 23 T cell receptor beta chains were all obtained from the same sample, sequenced in a study of monozygotic twins with inflammatory bowel disease. Each CDR3 protein gets one entry in TCRdb, which reprocessed the 5' RACE reads and gives no DNA. The listing contains nearly 450,000 distinct CDR3 sequences. Sequenced sample: blood. These receptors were collected from a human donor with ulcerative colitis or Crohn's disease, or a healthy co-twin of an affected twin (not recorded which).

V is TRBV11-1 and J is TRBJ2-1; TCRdb picks TRBD2, but there is no DNA to check that call. The CDR3 sequence is 18 residues long. The V gene's germline CDR1 is SGHAT and CDR2 FQDESV (reference sequence). The CDR3 region is CASSSDLGSSGRWNEQFF. Full variable domain (rest looked up from reference TRBV11-1 and TRBJ2-1): EAEVAQSPRYKITEKSQAVAFWCDPISGHATLYWYRQILGQGPELLVQFQDESVVDDSQLPKDRFSAERLKGVDSTLKIQPAELGDSAMYLCASSSDLGSSGRWNEQFFGPGTRLTVL.

The chain employs TRBV5-1 and TRBJ2-1; no DNA is available, so the TRBD2 call from TCRdb remains unchecked. The CDR3 sequence is 18 residues long. Germline V lookup: CDR1 SGHRS, CDR2 YFSETQ. The CDR3: CASSLRPVAGGFYNEQFF.

The rearrangement links TRBV6-5 to TRBJ2-3; the D call of TRBD2 rests on TCRdb alone, since no DNA is present to check it. This CDR3 is built from 16 residues. Germline CDR1 reads MNHEY; CDR2 reads SVGAGI. The CDR3: CASSYSRLGGSDTQYF.

The chain links TRBV5-1 to TRBJ2-3; the D call of TRBD1 rests on TCRdb alone, since no DNA is present to check it. The germline CDR1 and CDR2 sequences are SGHRS and YFSETQ. The CDR3 consists of 20 residues. CDR3 loop: CASSPRGRIGRSVGTDTQYF.

The CDR3 sequence: CSARGESSYEQYF. V and J are TRBV20-1 and TRBJ2-7; no DNA is available, so the TRBD1 call from TCRdb remains unchecked. CDR3 length: 13 residues. CDR1 and CDR2 from the germline V gene are DFQATT and SNEGSKA (reference sequence).

V and J are TRBV27 and TRBJ2-3; TCRdb calls TRBD1, which cannot be checked without DNA. This CDR3 region has 16 residues. CDR1 is MNHEY and CDR2 is SMNVEV in the germline V gene (reference sequence). The CDR3 loop is CASSQRTGRATDTQYF.

The J gene is TRBJ2-1, the V gene TRBV27; TCRdb designates TRBD1, a call that cannot be tested without DNA. Germline CDR1 is MNHEY and CDR2 is SMNVEV (reference sequence). This CDR3 has 14 amino acids. CDR3 region: CASQGGPAYNEQFF.

CDR3 sequence: CSVDGRTKETQYF. V usage is TRBV29-1 and J usage is TRBJ2-5. The CDR3 has 13 residues. Germline values: CDR1 SQVTM, CDR2 ANQGSEA.

The gene calls are TRBV7-2 and TRBJ2-1; TCRdb's D gene call, TRBD2, goes unchecked for lack of DNA. There are 13 residues in the CDR3. Germline values: CDR1 SGHTA, CDR2 FQGNSA. CDR3 sequence reads: CASSFTAGIAQFF.

This rearrangement joins TRBV11-1 to TRBJ2-2; checking the TCRdb D call of TRBD2 is not possible without DNA. Germline V gives CDR1 SGHAT, CDR2 FQDESV (reference sequence). The CDR3 loop spans 18 amino acids. This CDR3 reads CASSLRTSGGGNTGELFF.

The chain links TRBV28 to TRBJ1-1; no DNA is available, so the TRBD1 call from TCRdb remains unchecked. Germline CDR1 is MDHEN and CDR2 is SYDVKM. The CDR3 runs 14 residues. CDR3 region: CASSLSGPLFEAFF.

This chain uses TRBV20-1 with TRBJ2-6; as DNA is missing, the TRBD1 call by TCRdb cannot be tested. The CDR3 loop spans 18 amino acids. The V gene's germline CDR1 is DFQATT and CDR2 SNEGSKA (reference sequence). Here the CDR3 reads CSAGTDAPSGYGANVLTF.

The rearrangement links TRBV18 to TRBJ1-5. The CDR3 is 15 residues long. Germline assignment: CDR1 KGHSH and CDR2 LQKENI. This CDR3 is CASSPSSAFNQPQHF.

This chain joins TRBV18 and TRBJ2-3. Per germline, CDR1 KGHSH and CDR2 LQKENI. This CDR3 is built from 16 residues. The CDR3 region is CASSGERGSGTDTQYF.

The chain uses TRBV19 and TRBJ2-7; TCRdb's D call of TRBD2 is untestable without DNA. Germline loops: CDR1 LNHDA, CDR2 SQIVND (reference sequence). The CDR3 extends over 16 amino acids. CDR3 amino acids: CASSRRTSGYSYEQYF. The full variable domain, with the rest looked up from reference TRBV19 and TRBJ2-7, is DGGITQSPKYLFRKEGQNVTLSCEQNLNHDAMYWYRQDPGQGLRLIYYSQIVNDFQKGDIAEGYSVSREKKESFPLTVTSAQKNPTAFYLCASSRRTSGYSYEQYFGPGTRLTVT.

The genes are TRBV18 and TRBJ2-7; the D call from TCRdb, TRBD2, cannot be confirmed without DNA. The CDR3 runs to 16 residues. Per germline, CDR1 KGHSH and CDR2 LQKENI. The CDR3 here is CASSPKASGSSYEQYF. Using reference TRBV18 and TRBJ2-7 for the parts outside the CDR3, the full variable domain is NAGVMQNPRHLVRRRGQEARLRCSPMKGHSHVYWYRQLPEEGLKFMVYLQKENIIDESGMPKERFSAEFPKEGPSILRIQQVVRGDSAAYFCASSPKASGSSYEQYFGPGTRLTVT.

The genes are TRBV27 and TRBJ2-1; TCRdb's D gene call, TRBD1, goes unchecked for lack of DNA. Germline values: CDR1 MNHEY, CDR2 SMNVEV (reference sequence). The CDR3 is 16 amino acids. CDR3 protein: CASSTRGIGSYNEQFF.

The chain couples TRBV29-1 to TRBJ2-1; the D call from TCRdb, TRBD1, cannot be confirmed without DNA. This CDR3 spans 13 amino acids. Germline CDR1 and CDR2: SQVTM and ANQGSEA. The CDR3 sequence is CSVEGQVYNEQFF.

The CDR3 loop is CATSSSGTLSYEQYF. The chain carries TRBV15 and TRBJ2-7; TCRdb's assignment of TRBD1 cannot be checked, as there is no DNA. Germline V gene sequence: CDR1 LNHNV, CDR2 YYDKDF (reference sequence). The CDR3 covers 15 residues.

The rearrangement joins TRBV7-8 to TRBJ1-4; TCRdb names TRBD1, which stays unverified in the absence of DNA. The V gene's germline CDR1 is SGHVS and CDR2 FQNEAQ. The CDR3 consists of 20 residues. CDR3 sequence: CASSPYRIPGQFGTNEKLFF.

The chain carries TRBV20-1 and TRBJ1-5. The V gene's germline CDR1 is DFQATT and CDR2 SNEGSKA (reference sequence). The CDR3 runs to 15 residues. CDR3 region: CSARDPGYSNQPQHF.

This chain joins TRBV11-2 and TRBJ1-4. CDR1 is SGHAT and CDR2 is FQNNGV in the germline V gene. This CDR3 spans 13 amino acids. CDR3 region: CASSVDRGGKLFF.

The chain is built from TRBV18 and TRBJ2-1; lacking DNA, the TRBD2 call made by TCRdb goes unchecked. The CDR3 length is 16 residues. CDR1 is KGHSH and CDR2 is LQKENI in the germline V gene. Here the CDR3 reads CASSPPSGLEVNEQFF.